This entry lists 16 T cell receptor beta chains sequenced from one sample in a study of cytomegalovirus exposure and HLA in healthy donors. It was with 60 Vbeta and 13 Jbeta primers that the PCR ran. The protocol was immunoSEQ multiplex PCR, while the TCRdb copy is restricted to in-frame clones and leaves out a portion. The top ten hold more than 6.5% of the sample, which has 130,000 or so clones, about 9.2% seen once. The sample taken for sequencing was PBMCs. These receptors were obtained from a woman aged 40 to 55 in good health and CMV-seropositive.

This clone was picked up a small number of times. The DNA for the CDR3 is TGTGCCAGCAGCGTAGGGGACGATCGGGAGTATGGCTACACCTTC. This encodes CASSVGDDREYGYTF. The chain joins TRBV9 to TRBJ1-2; D might be TRBD1 (5 bases). Germline lookup yields CDR1 SGDLS and CDR2 YYNGEE. The ends were cut back, 0 bases at V and 5 bases at J, with 14 bases in the middle. The CDR3 is made up of 15 amino acids.

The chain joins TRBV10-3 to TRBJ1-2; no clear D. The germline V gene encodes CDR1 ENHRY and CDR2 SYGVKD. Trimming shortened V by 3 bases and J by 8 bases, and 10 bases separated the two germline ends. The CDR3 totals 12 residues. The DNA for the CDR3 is TGTGCCATCAGTGAAATAGAGGTCGGCTACACCTTC. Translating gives CAISEIEVGYTF.

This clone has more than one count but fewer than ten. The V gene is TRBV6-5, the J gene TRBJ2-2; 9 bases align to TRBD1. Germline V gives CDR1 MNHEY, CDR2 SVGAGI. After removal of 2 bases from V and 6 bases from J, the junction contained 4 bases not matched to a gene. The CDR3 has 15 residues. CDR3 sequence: CASSYPGTGSGELFF. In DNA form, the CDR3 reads TGTGCCAGCAGTTACCCCGGGACAGGGTCCGGGGAGCTGTTTTTT.

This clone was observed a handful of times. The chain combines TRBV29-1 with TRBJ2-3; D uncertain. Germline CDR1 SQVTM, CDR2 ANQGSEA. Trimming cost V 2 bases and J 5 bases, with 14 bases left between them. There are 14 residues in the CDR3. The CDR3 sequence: CSVEFHLGGDTQYF. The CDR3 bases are TGCAGCGTTGAATTCCATCTCGGCGGAGATACGCAGTATTTT.

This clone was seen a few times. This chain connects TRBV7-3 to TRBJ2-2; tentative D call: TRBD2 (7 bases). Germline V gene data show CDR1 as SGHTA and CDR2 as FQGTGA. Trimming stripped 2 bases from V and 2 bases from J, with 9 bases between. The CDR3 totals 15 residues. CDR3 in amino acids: CASSLRGANTGELFF. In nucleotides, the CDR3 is TGTGCCAGCAGCTTACGGGGGGCAAACACCGGGGAGCTGTTTTTT.

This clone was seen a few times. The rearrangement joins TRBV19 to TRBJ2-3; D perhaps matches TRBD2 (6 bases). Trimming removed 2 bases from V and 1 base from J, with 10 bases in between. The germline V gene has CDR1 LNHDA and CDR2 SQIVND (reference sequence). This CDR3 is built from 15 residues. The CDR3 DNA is TGTGCCAGTAGTATAATCGCTAGCGGCACAGATACGCAGTATTTT. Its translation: CASSIIASGTDTQYF.

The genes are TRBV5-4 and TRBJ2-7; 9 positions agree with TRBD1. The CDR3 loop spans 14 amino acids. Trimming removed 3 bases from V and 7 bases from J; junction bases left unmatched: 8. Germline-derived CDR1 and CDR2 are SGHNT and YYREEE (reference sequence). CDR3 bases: TGTGCCAGCAGCTGGCCGGGACAGGGAGGAGAGCAGTACTTC. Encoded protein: CASSWPGQGGEQYF. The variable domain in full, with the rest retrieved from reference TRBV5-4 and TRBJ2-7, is ETGVTQSPTHLIKTRGQQVTLRCSSQSGHNTVSWYQQALGQGPQFIFQYYREEENGRGNFPPRFSGLQFPNYSSELNVNALELDDSALYLCASSWPGQGGEQYFGPGTRLTVT.

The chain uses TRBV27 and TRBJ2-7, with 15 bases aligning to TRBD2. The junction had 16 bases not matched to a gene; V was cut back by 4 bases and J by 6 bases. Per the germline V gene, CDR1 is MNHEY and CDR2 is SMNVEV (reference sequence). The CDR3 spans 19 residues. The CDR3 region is CASSSRTSGGADYMSEQYF. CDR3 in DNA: TGTGCCAGCAGTTCCCGGACTAGCGGGGGGGCCGATTATATGTCCGAGCAGTACTTC.

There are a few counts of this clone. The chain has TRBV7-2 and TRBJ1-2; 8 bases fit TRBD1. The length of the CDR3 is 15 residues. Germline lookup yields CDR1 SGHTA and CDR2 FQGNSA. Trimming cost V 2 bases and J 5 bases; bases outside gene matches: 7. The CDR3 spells CASSLTGQGGYGYTF. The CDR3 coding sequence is TGTGCCAGCAGCTTAACTGGACAGGGCGGGTATGGCTACACCTTC. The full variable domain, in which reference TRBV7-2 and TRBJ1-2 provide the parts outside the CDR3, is GAGVSQSPSNKVTEKGKDVELRCDPISGHTALYWYRQSLGQGLEFLIYFQGNSAPDKSGLPSDRFSAERTGGSVSTLTIQRTQQEDSAVYLCASSLTGQGGYGYTFGSGTRLTVV.

DNA for the CDR3: TGTGCCAGCAGCGCTACAGGGCCGCATAATGAAAAACTGTTTTTT. This codes for CASSATGPHNEKLFF. The chain is built from TRBV5-6 and TRBJ1-4; tentatively, D is TRBD1 (6 bases). Germline V gives CDR1 SGHDT, CDR2 YYEEEE. The V gene lost 4 bases and the J gene lost 4 bases, with 14 bases spanning the gap. CDR3 length equals 15 residues.

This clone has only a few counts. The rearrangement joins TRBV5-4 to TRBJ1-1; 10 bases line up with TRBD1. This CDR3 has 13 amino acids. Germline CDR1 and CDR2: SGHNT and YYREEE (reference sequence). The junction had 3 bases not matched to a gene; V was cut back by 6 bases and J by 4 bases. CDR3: CASTRQGATEAFF. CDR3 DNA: TGTGCCAGCACCCGACAGGGGGCCACTGAAGCTTTCTTT.

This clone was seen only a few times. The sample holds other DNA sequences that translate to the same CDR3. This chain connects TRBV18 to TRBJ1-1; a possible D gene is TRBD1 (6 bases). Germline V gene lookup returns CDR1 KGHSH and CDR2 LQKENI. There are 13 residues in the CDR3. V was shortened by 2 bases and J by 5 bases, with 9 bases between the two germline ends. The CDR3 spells CASSPKGGTEAFF. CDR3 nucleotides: TGTGCCAGCTCACCAAAGGGGGGGACTGAAGCTTTCTTT.

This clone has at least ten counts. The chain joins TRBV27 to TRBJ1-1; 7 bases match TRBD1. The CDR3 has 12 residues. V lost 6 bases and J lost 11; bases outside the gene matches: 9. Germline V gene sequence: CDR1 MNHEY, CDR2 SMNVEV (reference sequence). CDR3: CASRSQGGQAFF. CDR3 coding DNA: TGTGCCAGCAGATCTCAGGGGGGACAGGCTTTCTTT.

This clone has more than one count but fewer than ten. CDR3: CAISESTDEAFF. CDR3 in DNA: TGTGCCATCAGTGAGTCGACAGATGAAGCTTTCTTT. The gene calls are TRBV10-3 and TRBJ1-1; D perhaps matches TRBD1 (5 bases). This CDR3 region has 12 residues. CDR1 ENHRY and CDR2 SYGVKD come from the germline V gene. Trimming left V 0 bases short and J 7 bases short, with 6 bases between.

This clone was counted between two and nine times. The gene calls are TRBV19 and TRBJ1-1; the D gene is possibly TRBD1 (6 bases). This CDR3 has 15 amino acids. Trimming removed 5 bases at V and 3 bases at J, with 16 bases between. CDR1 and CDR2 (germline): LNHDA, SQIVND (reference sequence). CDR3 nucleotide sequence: TGTGCCAGTAGTCCTCCCCGGACAGTCGACACTGAAGCTTTCTTT. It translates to CASSPPRTVDTEAFF.

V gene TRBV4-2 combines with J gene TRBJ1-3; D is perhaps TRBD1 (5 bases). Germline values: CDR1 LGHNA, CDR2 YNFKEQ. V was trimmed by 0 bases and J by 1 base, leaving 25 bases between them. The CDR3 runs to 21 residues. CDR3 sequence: CASSQDRARRGGSLSGNTIYF. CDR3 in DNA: TGTGCCAGCAGCCAAGATCGGGCAAGACGCGGGGGGTCCCTATCTGGAAACACCATATATTTT.